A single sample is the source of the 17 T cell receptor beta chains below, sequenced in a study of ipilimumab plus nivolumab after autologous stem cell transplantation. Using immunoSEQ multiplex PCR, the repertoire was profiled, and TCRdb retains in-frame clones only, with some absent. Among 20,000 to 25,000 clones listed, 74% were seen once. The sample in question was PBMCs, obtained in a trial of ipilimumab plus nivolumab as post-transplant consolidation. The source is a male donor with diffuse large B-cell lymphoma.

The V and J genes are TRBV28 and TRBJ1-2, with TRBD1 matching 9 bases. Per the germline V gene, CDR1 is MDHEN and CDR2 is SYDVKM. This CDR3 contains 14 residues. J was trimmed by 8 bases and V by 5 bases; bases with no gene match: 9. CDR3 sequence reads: CASSAAGQGFGYTF. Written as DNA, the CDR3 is TGTGCCAGCAGTGCCGCGGGACAGGGTTTCGGCTACACCTTC.

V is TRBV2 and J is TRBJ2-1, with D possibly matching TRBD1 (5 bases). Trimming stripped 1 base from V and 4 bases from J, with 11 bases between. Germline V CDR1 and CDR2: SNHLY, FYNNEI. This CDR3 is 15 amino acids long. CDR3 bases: TGTGCCAGCAGTGAAGGGCCAGGGCAGTACAATGAGCAGTTCTTC. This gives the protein CASSEGPGQYNEQFF.

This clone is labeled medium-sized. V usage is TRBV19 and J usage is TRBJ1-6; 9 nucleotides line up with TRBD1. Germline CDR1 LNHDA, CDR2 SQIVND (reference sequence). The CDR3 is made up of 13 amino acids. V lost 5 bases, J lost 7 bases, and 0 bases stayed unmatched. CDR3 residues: CASSGTGNSPLHF. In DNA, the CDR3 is TGTGCCAGTAGTGGGACAGGGAATTCACCCCTCCACTTT.

The DNA for the CDR3 is TGTGCCAGCAGCCTAAGACGGAACACCGGGGAGCTGTTTTTT. It translates to CASSLRRNTGELFF. The chain has TRBV7-9 and TRBJ2-2; D remains ambiguous. V was clipped by 5 bases and J by 1 base, with 8 bases between them. Germline-derived CDR1 and CDR2 are SEHNR and FQNEAQ (reference sequence). The CDR3 is made up of 14 amino acids. Full variable domain (remainder filled in from reference TRBV7-9 and TRBJ2-2): DTGVSQNPRHKITKRGQNVTFRCDPISEHNRLYWYRQTLGQGPEFLTYFQNEAQLEKSRLLSDRFSAERPKGSFSTLEIQRTEQGDSAMYLCASSLRRNTGELFFGEGSRLTVL.

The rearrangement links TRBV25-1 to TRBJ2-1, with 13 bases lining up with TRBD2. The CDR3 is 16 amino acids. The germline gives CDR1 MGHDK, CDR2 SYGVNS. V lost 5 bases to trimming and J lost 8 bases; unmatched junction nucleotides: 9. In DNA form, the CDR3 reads TGTGCCAGCAGTACTCCCGGGACTAGCGGGATGTATGAGCAGTTCTTC. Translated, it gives CASSTPGTSGMYEQFF.

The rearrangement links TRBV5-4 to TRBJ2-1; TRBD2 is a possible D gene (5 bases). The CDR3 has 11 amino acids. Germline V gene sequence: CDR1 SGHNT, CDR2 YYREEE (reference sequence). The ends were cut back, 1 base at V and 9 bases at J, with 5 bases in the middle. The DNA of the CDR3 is TGTGCCAGCAGCTTGCGGGGTGAGCAGTTCTTC. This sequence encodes CASSLRGEQFF.

The CDR3 DNA reads as TGTGCCAGCAGCTTAAGAACAGGGGGATCTGAAGCTTTCTTT. Protein product: CASSLRTGGSEAFF. V and J are TRBV11-2 and TRBJ1-1; 8 bases agree with TRBD1. The V segment lost 2 bases and the J segment 6 bases; nucleotides outside the gene matches: 5. Germline V CDR1 and CDR2: SGHAT, FQNNGV. This CDR3 spans 14 amino acids.

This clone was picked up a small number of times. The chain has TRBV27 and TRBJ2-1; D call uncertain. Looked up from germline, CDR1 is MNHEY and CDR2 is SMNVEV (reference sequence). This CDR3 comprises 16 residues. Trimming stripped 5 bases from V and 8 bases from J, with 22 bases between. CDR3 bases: TGTGCCAGCAGTCCACTATACGGCGGTTCACTGGATGAGCAGTTCTTC. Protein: CASSPLYGGSLDEQFF.

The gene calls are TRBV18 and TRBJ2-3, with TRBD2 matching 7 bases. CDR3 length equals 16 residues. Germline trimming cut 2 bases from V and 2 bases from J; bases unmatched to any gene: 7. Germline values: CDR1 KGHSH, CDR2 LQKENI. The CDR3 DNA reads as TGTGCCAGCTCACCAAATCGAGCGGGGACCACAGATACGCAGTATTTT. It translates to CASSPNRAGTTDTQYF.

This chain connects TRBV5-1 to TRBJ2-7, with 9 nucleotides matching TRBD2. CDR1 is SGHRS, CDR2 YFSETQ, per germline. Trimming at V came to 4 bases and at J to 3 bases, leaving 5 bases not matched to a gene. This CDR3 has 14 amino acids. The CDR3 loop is CASSPSAGGYEQYF. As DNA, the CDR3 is TGCGCCAGCAGCCCATCAGCGGGAGGCTACGAGCAGTACTTC.

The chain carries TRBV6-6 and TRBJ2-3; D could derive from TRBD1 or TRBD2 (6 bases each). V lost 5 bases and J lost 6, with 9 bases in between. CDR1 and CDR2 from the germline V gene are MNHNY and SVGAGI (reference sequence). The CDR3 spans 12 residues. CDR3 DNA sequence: TGTGCCAGCAGTCTAGGGGGGGATACGCAGTATTTT. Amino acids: CASSLGGDTQYF.

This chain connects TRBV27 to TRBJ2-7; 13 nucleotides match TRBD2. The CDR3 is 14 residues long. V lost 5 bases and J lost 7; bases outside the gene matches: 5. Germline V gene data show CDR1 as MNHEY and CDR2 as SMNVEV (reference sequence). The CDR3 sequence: CASSPTSGRDEQYF. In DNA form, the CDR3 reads TGTGCCAGCAGTCCCACTAGCGGGAGGGATGAGCAGTACTTC.

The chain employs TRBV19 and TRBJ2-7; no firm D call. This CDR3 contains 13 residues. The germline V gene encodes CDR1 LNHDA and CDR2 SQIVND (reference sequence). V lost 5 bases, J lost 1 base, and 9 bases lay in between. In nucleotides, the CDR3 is TGTGCCAGTAGTGTGGACGCATCCTACGAGCAGTACTTC. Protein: CASSVDASYEQYF.

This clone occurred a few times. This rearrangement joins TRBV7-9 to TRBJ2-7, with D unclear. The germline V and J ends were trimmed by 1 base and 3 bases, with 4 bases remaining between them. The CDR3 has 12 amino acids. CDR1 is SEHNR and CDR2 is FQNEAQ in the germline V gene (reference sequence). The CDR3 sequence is CASSLGDYEQYF. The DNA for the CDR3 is TGTGCCAGCAGCTTAGGAGACTACGAGCAGTACTTC.

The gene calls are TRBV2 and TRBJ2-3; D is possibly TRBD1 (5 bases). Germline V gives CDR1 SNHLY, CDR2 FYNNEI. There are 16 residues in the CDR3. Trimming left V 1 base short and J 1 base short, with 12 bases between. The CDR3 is CASSEGRTPRTDTQYF. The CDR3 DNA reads TGTGCCAGCAGTGAAGGACGGACACCTCGCACAGATACGCAGTATTTT.

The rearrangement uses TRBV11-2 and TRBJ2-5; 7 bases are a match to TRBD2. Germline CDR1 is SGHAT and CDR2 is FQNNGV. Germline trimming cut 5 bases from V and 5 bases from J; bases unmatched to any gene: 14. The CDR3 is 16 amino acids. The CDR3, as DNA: TGTGCCAGCAGCCTCGGGTGGGGGGGTCCTACGGAGACCCAGTACTTC. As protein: CASSLGWGGPTETQYF.

CDR3 nucleotide sequence: TGTGCCAGCAGGATGGGACAGGGGGCGGTTGGCTACACCTTC. Its protein product is CASRMGQGAVGYTF. V usage is TRBV6-1 and J usage is TRBJ1-2; 12 nucleotides align to TRBD1. The germline gives CDR1 MNHNS, CDR2 SASEGT. The CDR3 runs to 14 residues. The trim removed 6 bases at V and 7 bases at J, leaving 6 bases unmatched.